The rows below give T cell receptor beta chains drawn from one sample of a study of T cells after yellow fever vaccination. TCRdb ran MiXCR on the 5' RACE reads and lists one entry per CDR3 protein. The sample shows 300,000 or so distinct CDR3 sequences, under 15% of them seen only once. Sequenced material: CD4+ T cells sorted from PBMCs, taken 45 days after the yellow fever booster vaccination. The receptor set was obtained from a man younger than 45 who received the YFV17D yellow fever vaccine. Both conserved end residues are part of each CDR3. D genes are given only for firm matches. Only some rows state a clone size, as once, few, many or a class for expanded clones.

length,D,J,V,size,CDR3,DNA
15,TRBD2,TRBJ2-2,TRBV25-1,few,CASIPSGRLGGELFF,TGTGCCAGCATCCCTAGCGGGAGGTTAGGCGGGGAGCTGTTTTTT
11,-,TRBJ2-5,TRBV6-1,-,CASKDQETQYF,TGTGCCAGCAAGGATCAAGAGACCCAGTACTTC
10,-,TRBJ2-1,TRBV29-1,few,CSALRVEQFF,TGCAGCGCCCTGCGGGTTGAGCAGTTCTTC
15,TRBD1,TRBJ2-7,TRBV5-1,few,CASSPAGQVLYEQYF,TGCGCCAGCAGCCCGGCGGGACAGGTTTTATACGAGCAGTACTTC
16,TRBD2,TRBJ2-7,TRBV25-1,many,CASSESGLAAAYEQYF,TGTGCCAGCAGTGAATCTGGACTAGCGGCCGCCTACGAGCAGTACTTC
14,-,TRBJ1-1,TRBV6-5,few,CASSYARGGTEAFF,TGTGCCAGCAGTTATGCGAGAGGGGGAACTGAAGCTTTCTTT
15,-,TRBJ2-7,TRBV20-1,few,CSVQGGTGSSYEQYF,TGCAGTGTTCAGGGGGGAACCGGATCGAGCTACGAGCAGTACTTC
15,-,TRBJ2-3,TRBV12-3/TRBV12-4,-,CASSPLRDSPDTQYF,TGTGCCAGCAGCCCCCTGCGGGATAGCCCAGATACGCAGTATTTT
16,TRBD2,TRBJ2-2,TRBV5-5,-,CASSSGLAPNTGELFF,TGTGCCAGCAGCTCGGGACTAGCGCCGAACACCGGGGAGCTGTTTTTT
15,TRBD1,TRBJ2-5,TRBV27,-,CASRLDRARLETQYF,TGTGCCAGCAGACTAGACAGGGCCCGCCTTGAGACCCAGTACTTC
17,TRBD2,TRBJ2-1,TRBV11-2,few,CASSSGLAGGRYNEQFF,TGTGCCAGCAGCTCCGGACTAGCGGGAGGGCGGTACAATGAGCAGTTCTTC
16,TRBD2,TRBJ2-1,TRBV15,-,CATSTGGLAAYNEQFF,TGTGCCACCAGCACGGGGGGGCTAGCAGCGTACAATGAGCAGTTCTTC
15,TRBD1,TRBJ1-1,TRBV5-4,few,CASSGSRDRATEAFF,TGTGCCAGCAGCGGCAGCCGGGACAGGGCTACTGAAGCTTTCTTT
14,-,TRBJ2-5,TRBV6-5,-,CASVARAGRETQYF,TGTGCCAGCGTTGCCAGGGCCGGCCGGGAGACCCAGTACTTC
17,TRBD2,TRBJ2-1,TRBV6-2/TRBV6-3,-,CASSSSGTSGRNGEQFF,TGTGCCAGCAGTTCCTCCGGGACTAGCGGGAGAAATGGTGAGCAGTTCTTC
17,TRBD1,TRBJ2-2,TRBV7-2,-,CASSFLISGTGAGELFF,TGTGCCAGCAGCTTTCTAATCTCCGGGACAGGGGCCGGGGAGCTGTTTTTT
15,-,TRBJ2-7,TRBV7-8,few,CASSRTSGASYEQYF,TGTGCCAGCAGCCGAACGTCAGGGGCCAGCTACGAGCAGTACTTC
13,-,TRBJ2-7,TRBV20-1,few,CSARSTGYYEQYF,TGCAGTGCTAGATCGACGGGGTACTACGAGCAGTACTTC
15,-,TRBJ1-4,TRBV12-3/TRBV12-4,-,CASSFESATNEKLFF,TGTGCCAGCAGTTTTGAGAGCGCAACTAATGAAAAACTGTTTTTT
12,-,TRBJ2-1,TRBV5-1,-,CASSAPSNEKFF,TGCGCCAGCAGCGCTCCCTCGAATGAGAAGTTCTTC
16,TRBD1,TRBJ2-3,TRBV24-1,-,CATSDFIGTGTDTQYF,TGTGCCACCAGTGATTTCATCGGGACAGGCACAGATACGCAGTATTTT
15,TRBD1,TRBJ1-2,TRBV20-1,-,CSARDQGGAQYGYTF,TGCAGTGCTAGAGATCAGGGGGGAGCTCAGTATGGCTACACCTTC
11,-,TRBJ2-2,TRBV7-9,-,CASSLFGELFF,TGTGCCAGCAGCTTATTCGGGGAGCTGTTTTTT
17,TRBD1,TRBJ2-5,TRBV7-2,-,CASSLQTGTGGRETQYF,TGTGCCAGCAGCCTACAGACCGGGACAGGGGGCCGTGAGACCCAGTACTTC
13,-,TRBJ2-5,TRBV3-1,few,CASSQAPNGAQYF,TGTGCCAGCAGCCAAGCCCCAAATGGGGCCCAGTACTTC
12,-,TRBJ2-7,TRBV29-1,few,CSVEDTGAKQYF,TGCAGCGTTGAAGATACGGGGGCAAAGCAGTACTTC
14,-,TRBJ2-3,TRBV7-8,few,CASSLSLATDTQYF,TGTGCCAGCAGCTTGTCTTTGGCCACAGATACGCAGTATTTT
14,-,TRBJ2-1,TRBV20-1,-,CSAWGLGQNNEQFF,TGCAGTGCTTGGGGTTTGGGCCAAAACAATGAGCAGTTCTTC
15,TRBD2,TRBJ2-1,TRBV2,few,CASKQVGGSYNEQFF,TGTGCCAGCAAACAAGTGGGGGGGTCCTACAATGAGCAGTTCTTC
16,-,TRBJ2-7,TRBV6-1,few,CASSRQGLRTPGEQYF,TGTGCCAGCAGTCGACAGGGACTTCGTACCCCGGGCGAGCAGTACTTC
15,-,TRBJ2-2,TRBV11-3,once,CASSSSQKDTGELFF,TGTGCCAGCAGCTCAAGCCAGAAAGACACCGGGGAGCTGTTTTTT
14,TRBD1,TRBJ1-5,TRBV20-1,few,CSANRGVSNQPQHF,TGCAGTGCCAACAGGGGAGTCAGCAATCAGCCCCAGCATTTT
15,TRBD2,TRBJ2-1,TRBV29-1,-,CRVEPTSGSGNEQFF,TGCCGCGTTGAACCCACTAGCGGGAGTGGAAATGAGCAGTTCTTC